Listed below are T cell receptor beta chains from one sample, sequenced in a study of CD8 T cells in ankylosing spondylitis. TCRdb processed the 5' RACE reads anew with MiXCR; each CDR3 protein has one entry. The sample includes approximately 9,400 distinct CDR3 sequences, about 3.9% of them seen just once. The sequencing input was blood, either unsorted or a sorted T cell fraction (not recorded which). The receptor set was obtained from a female donor with ankylosing spondylitis or in good health (not recorded which). The CDR3 runs from the conserved cysteine through the conserved F or W. A D gene is named only where the DNA matches it firmly. A row's size may be missing; if present it is once, few, many or a size class.

>TRBJ2-1|TRBV9|TRBD1|many
TGTGCCAGCAGCGTAGACCCAGGGGGTCTAAACTCCTACAATGAGCAGTTCTTC
CASSVDPGGLNSYNEQFF
>TRBJ1-1|TRBV9|.|medium-sized
TGTGCCAGCAGCGTAGAGGGCAGCCCGAACAACGGCGCTTTCTTT
CASSVEGSPNNGAFF
>TRBJ2-3|TRBV9|TRBD1|many
TGTGCCAGCAGCCCGATCCACAGGGGGCCAGATACGCAGTATTTT
CASSPIHRGPDTQYF
>TRBJ2-2|TRBV9|.|.
TGTGCCAGCAGCGTAAAAGCGAACACCGGGGAGCTGTTTTTT
CASSVKANTGELFF
>TRBJ1-2|TRBV9|TRBD1|medium-sized
TGTGCCAGCAGCGTGAGGGACAGATCCTCTGGCTACACCTTC
CASSVRDRSSGYTF
>TRBJ2-1|TRBV9|.|many
TGTGCCAGCAGCGTAGTACCGGGACGCAATTATGAGCAGTTCTTC
CASSVVPGRNYEQFF
>TRBJ1-6|TRBV9|.|many
TGTGCCAGCAGCGAGGGTGGGGGGCGTCAGGGTTCACCCCTCCACTTT
CASSEGGGRQGSPLHF
>TRBJ1-2|TRBV9|.|medium-sized
TGTGCCAGCAGCGTGACCAGCGGACGGGCCTTGGATGGCTACACCTTC
CASSVTSGRALDGYTF
>TRBJ2-2|TRBV9|.|medium-sized
TGTGCCAGCAGCGAGACCGGGACACTGAACACCGGGGAGCTGTTTTTT
CASSETGTLNTGELFF
>TRBJ2-1|TRBV9|TRBD2|medium-sized
TGTGCCAGCAGCAGTAGCGGGAGCTCCTACAATGAGCAGTTCTTC
CASSSSGSSYNEQFF
>TRBJ1-4|TRBV9|.|medium-sized
TGTGCCAGCAGCGCCGAGGGTGGAGTGCCTAATGAAAAACTGTTTTTT
CASSAEGGVPNEKLFF
>TRBJ2-5|TRBV9|.|.
TGTGCCAGCAGCGCCGAGATTTACCAAGAGACCCAGTACTTC
CASSAEIYQETQYF
>TRBJ1-5|TRBV9|TRBD1|many
TGTGCCAGCAGCGTAGGACAGGGGGGTGAGCCCCAGCATTTT
CASSVGQGGEPQHF
>TRBJ2-2|TRBV9|.|many
TGTGCCAGCAGCCCTCTCCGCCGGGGGCGATCGAACACCGGGGAGCTGTTTTTT
CASSPLRRGRSNTGELFF
>TRBJ2-1|TRBV9|.|.
TGTGCCAGCAGCGCCTATGGGGAAGGTGAGCAGTTCTTC
CASSAYGEGEQFF
>TRBJ2-3|TRBV9|TRBD2|many
TGTGCCAGCAGCGTAGAGTCGACTAGCGGGGGTTTGGGTCCAGATACGCAGTATTTT
CASSVESTSGGLGPDTQYF
>TRBJ2-7|TRBV9|.|many
TGTGCCAGCAGCGCAGGGGCCGTTTACGAGCAGTACTTC
CASSAGAVYEQYF
>TRBJ1-2|TRBV9|.|medium-sized
TGTGCCAGCAGCGTGGGGGCAGGGAGATCCTATGGCTACACCTTC
CASSVGAGRSYGYTF
>TRBJ1-2|TRBV9|.|many
TGTGCCAGCAGCGTAGCCCGGGACGGTAACTATGGCTACACCTTC
CASSVARDGNYGYTF
>TRBJ2-1|TRBV9|TRBD1|large
TGTGCCAGCAGCGCTGACAGGGCATCCTACAATGAGCAGTTCTTC
CASSADRASYNEQFF
>TRBJ2-7|TRBV9|TRBD1|many
TGTGCCAGCAGCGTACGTCCGGGACAGGGGGCCTACGAGCAGTACTTC
CASSVRPGQGAYEQYF
>TRBJ1-2|TRBV9|TRBD1|.
TGTGCCAGCGCCGCTGACAGGGGTAGTGGCTACACCTTC
CASAADRGSGYTF
>TRBJ1-2|TRBV9|.|many
TGTGCCAGCAGCGTAGACGCTAACTATGGCTACACCTTC
CASSVDANYGYTF
>TRBJ2-2|TRBV9|.|many
TGTGCCAGCAGCCCCAGCGGAGCCACCGGGGAGCTGTTTTTT
CASSPSGATGELFF
>TRBJ2-2|TRBV9|.|.
TGTGCCAGCGGACAGCTTAACACCGGGGAGCTGTTTTTT
CASGQLNTGELFF
>TRBJ1-4|TRBV9|.|many
TGTGCCAGCAGCCCCCGCTCTGGAGGGGAGGGTGAAAAACTGTTTTTT
CASSPRSGGEGEKLFF
>TRBJ1-6|TRBV21-1|.|many
TGTGCCAGCAGCAGAGGGACAGGGTTAAGATTAACCCTCCACTTT
CASSRGTGLRLTLHF
>TRBJ1-6|TRBV9|.|many
TGTGCCAGCAGCGTAGATGGGGGCGGATCACCCCTCCACTTT
CASSVDGGGSPLHF
>TRBJ2-2|TRBV9|.|many
TGTGCCAGCAGCCCCCGACCCGGGGAGCTGTTTTTT
CASSPRPGELFF
>TRBJ2-6|TRBV9|.|many
TGTGCCAGCAGCCTCCGGGCCAAGTCCGGGGCCAACGTCCTGACTTTC
CASSLRAKSGANVLTF
>TRBJ1-4|TRBV9|TRBD1|medium-sized
TGTGCCAGCAGCGAGCGACAGGGTAGGAACGAAAAACTGTTTTTT
CASSERQGRNEKLFF
>TRBJ2-1|TRBV6-9|TRBD2|many
TGTGCCAGCAGTTCCTCCGGGACTAGCGGCCACAATGAGCAGTTCTTC
CASSSSGTSGHNEQFF
>TRBJ2-1|TRBV9|.|medium-sized
TGTGCCAGCAGCGTAGGGGGGGACCTAGGGCACGTACGTGAGCAGTTCTTC
CASSVGGDLGHVREQFF
>TRBJ2-2|TRBV23-1|TRBD1|many
TGCGCCAGCGCGACAGGGGCTAACACCGGGGAGCTGTTTTTT
CASATGANTGELFF
>TRBJ1-1|TRBV9|.|medium-sized
TGTGCCAGCAGCGCCGGACAACGGACCAGGACAGAAGCTTTCTTT
CASSAGQRTRTEAFF
>TRBJ2-3|TRBV9|.|.
TGTGCCAGCAGCGTAGGGGGGGCGATCACAGATACGCAGTATTTT
CASSVGGAITDTQYF
>TRBJ2-5|TRBV9|.|many
TGTGCCAGCAGCGACCGGACAGACCAAGAGACCCAGTACTTC
CASSDRTDQETQYF
>TRBJ2-3|TRBV9|TRBD2|medium-sized
TGTGCCAGCAGCGTAGGGCGGGGGGGCACAGATACGCAGTATTTT
CASSVGRGGTDTQYF
>TRBJ2-1|TRBV9|TRBD1|medium-sized
TGTGCCAGCAGCGTATGGGGGACAGGAACCTCCTACAATGAGCAGTTCTTC
CASSVWGTGTSYNEQFF
>TRBJ2-3|TRBV9|.|medium-sized
TGTGCCAGCAGCGTAGAGGGTGGGGGCACAGATACGCAGTATTTT
CASSVEGGGTDTQYF
>TRBJ1-2|TRBV9|TRBD1|many
TGTGCCAGCAGCGTCCAGACAGGGAACTATGGCTACACCTTC
CASSVQTGNYGYTF
>TRBJ2-1|TRBV9|TRBD2|many
TGTGCCAGCAGCGTAGGGGAGCGGGGAGCGGGCAATGAGCAGTTCTTC
CASSVGERGAGNEQFF